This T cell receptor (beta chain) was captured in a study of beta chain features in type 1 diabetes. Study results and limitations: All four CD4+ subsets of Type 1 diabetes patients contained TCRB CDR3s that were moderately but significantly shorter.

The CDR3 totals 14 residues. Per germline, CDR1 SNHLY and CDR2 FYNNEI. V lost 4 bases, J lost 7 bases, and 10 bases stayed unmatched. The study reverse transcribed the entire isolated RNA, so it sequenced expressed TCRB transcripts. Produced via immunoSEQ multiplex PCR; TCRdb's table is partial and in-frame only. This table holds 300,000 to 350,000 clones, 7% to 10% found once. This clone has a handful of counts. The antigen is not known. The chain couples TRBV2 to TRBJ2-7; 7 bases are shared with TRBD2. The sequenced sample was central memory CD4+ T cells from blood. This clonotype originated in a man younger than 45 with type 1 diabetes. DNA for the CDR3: TGTGCCAGCAGTGTTTCTAGCGGTGGAGGGGAGCAGTACTTC. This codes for CASSVSSGGGEQYF.